This T cell receptor beta chain was profiled in a study of glioma-infiltrating T cells after dendritic cell vaccination. On the study more broadly: Autologous tumor lysate-pulsed dendritic cell vaccination was given between about 2003 and 2012.

V dropped 0 bases and J dropped 6; count of bases not matched to a gene: 5. This CDR3 contains 15 residues. Germline V gives CDR1 MNHNS, CDR2 SASEGT. TCRB CDR3 was amplified from 2 ug genomic DNA or less. Primers: 60 V beta forward and 13 J beta reverse. TCRdb keeps only in-frame clones here, not all; method: immunoSEQ multiplex PCR. This sample has 90,000 to 100,000 clones, with around three quarters found just once. The receptor was derived from a human donor with glioblastoma. The sequenced sample was blood, obtained before dendritic cell vaccination. The chain links TRBV6-1 to TRBJ2-7; the match to TRBD1 covers 10 bases. Written as DNA, the CDR3 is TGTGCCAGCAGTGAAGCTGGGACAGGGGCTTTCGAGCAGTACTTC. Amino acids: CASSEAGTGAFEQYF.